This T cell receptor (beta chain) emerged from a study of blood T cell repertoires in COVID-19. Original processing methods: Nucleated cell counts were estimated from reference gene primer amplification. Libraries were prepared by immunoSEQ multiplex PCR; TCRdb keeps only in-frame clonotypes and omits some of them. That table gives V, J and clone size, and the DNA gave D and trimming. Of hundreds of thousands of clones in the sample, roughly 88% were seen once. CDR1 is SGHRS, CDR2 YFSETQ, per germline. CDR3 size: 14 residues. Unmatched junction bases numbered 6, after V lost 5 bases and J lost 6 bases. The recovered donors of Cohort 3 showed two negative PCRs, clearance, or symptom resolution.

The receptor comes from a woman younger than 45 who had recovered from COVID-19. The V and J genes are TRBV5-1 and TRBJ1-5, with 9 bases that match TRBD1. Sequenced sample: PBMCs or T cells enriched from blood (not recorded which). The CDR3 nucleotides read TGCGCCAGCAGTGAGACAGGGGGGATTCAGCCCCAGCATTTT. Translation: CASSETGGIQPQHF.